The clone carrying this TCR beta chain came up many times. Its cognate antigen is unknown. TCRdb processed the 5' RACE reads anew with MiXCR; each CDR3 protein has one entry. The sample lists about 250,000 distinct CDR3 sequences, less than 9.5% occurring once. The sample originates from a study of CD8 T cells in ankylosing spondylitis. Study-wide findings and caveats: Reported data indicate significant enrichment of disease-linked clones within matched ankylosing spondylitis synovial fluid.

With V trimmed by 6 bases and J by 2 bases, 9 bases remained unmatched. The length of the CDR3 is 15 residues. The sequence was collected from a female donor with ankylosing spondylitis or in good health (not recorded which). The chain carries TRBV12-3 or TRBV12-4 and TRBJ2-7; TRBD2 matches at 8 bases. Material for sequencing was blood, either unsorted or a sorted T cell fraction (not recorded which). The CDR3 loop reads CASSPSGGGPYEQYF. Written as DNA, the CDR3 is TGTGCCAGCAGCCCAAGCGGGGGTGGGCCCTACGAGCAGTACTTC.